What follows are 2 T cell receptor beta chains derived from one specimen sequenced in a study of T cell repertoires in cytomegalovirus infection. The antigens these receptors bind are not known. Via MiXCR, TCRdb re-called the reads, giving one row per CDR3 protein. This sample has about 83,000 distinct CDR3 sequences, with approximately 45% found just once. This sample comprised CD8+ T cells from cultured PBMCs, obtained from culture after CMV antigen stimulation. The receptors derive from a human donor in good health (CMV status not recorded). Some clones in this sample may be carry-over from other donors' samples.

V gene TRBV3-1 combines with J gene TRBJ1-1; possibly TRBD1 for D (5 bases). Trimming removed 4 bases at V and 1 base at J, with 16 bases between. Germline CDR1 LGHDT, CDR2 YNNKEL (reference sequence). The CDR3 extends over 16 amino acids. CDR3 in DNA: TGTGCCAGCAGCCCGGACTTGACAGTACCGAACACTGAAGCTTTCTTT. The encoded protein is CASSPDLTVPNTEAFF.

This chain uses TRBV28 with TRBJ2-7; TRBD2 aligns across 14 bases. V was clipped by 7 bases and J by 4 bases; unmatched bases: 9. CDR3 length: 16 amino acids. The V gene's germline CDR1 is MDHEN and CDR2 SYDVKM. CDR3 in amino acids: CASTPGTSGSEYEQYF. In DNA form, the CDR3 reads TGTGCCAGCACCCCCGGGACTAGCGGGAGCGAGTACGAGCAGTACTTC.